One sample yielded the 17 T cell receptor beta chains listed below, sequenced in a study of pediatric ulcerative colitis. The method was immunoSEQ multiplex PCR; TCRdb's version includes in-frame clones alone and lacks a portion of them. The data contain 55,000 to 70,000 clones, over 70% of them singletons. Sequencing was carried out using blood. These receptors originate from a boy younger than 18 who was a control in a study of pediatric ulcerative colitis.

The rearrangement uses TRBV7-9 and TRBJ2-5, with D possibly TRBD2 on 6 matching bases. With 8 bases removed from V and 5 bases from J, the gap between germline ends came to 15 bases. Germline V gene lookup returns CDR1 SEHNR and CDR2 FQNEAQ (reference sequence). CDR3 length: 13 residues. CDR3 nucleotides: TGTGCCAGCGGATATAGAGGGAGGGAGACCCAGTACTTC. This translates into CASGYRGRETQYF.

This sequence joins TRBV7-9 and TRBJ2-3; no reliable D call. Germline CDR1 and CDR2: SEHNR and FQNEAQ (reference sequence). The CDR3 totals 11 residues. The CDR3 sequence: CAAGPVGTQYF. In DNA form, the CDR3 reads TGTGCGGCCGGCCCGGTGGGTACGCAGTATTTT.

The chain combines TRBV27 with TRBJ1-5; D remains unclear. Deletions cut 2 bases from V and 5 bases from J, with 10 bases between. Germline V gene sequence: CDR1 MNHEY, CDR2 SMNVEV (reference sequence). The CDR3 length is 14 residues. CDR3: CASSLRGVHQPQHF. DNA of the CDR3: TGTGCCAGCAGTTTACGGGGAGTTCATCAGCCCCAGCATTTT.

The V and J genes are TRBV25-1 and TRBJ2-7; TRBD2 aligns across 8 bases. CDR1 and CDR2 from the germline V gene are MGHDK and SYGVNS. Trimming cost V 3 bases and J 3 bases; bases outside gene matches: 1. This CDR3 has 13 amino acids. The chain's CDR3 is CASSDGRVYEQYF. The CDR3 region has the DNA TGTGCCAGCAGTGACGGGAGGGTCTACGAGCAGTACTTC.

This clone occurred once. The rearrangement uses TRBV19 and TRBJ1-2, with a weak D call TRBD1 (5 bases). V was shortened by 6 bases and J by 3 bases, with 23 bases between the two germline ends. This CDR3 has 17 amino acids. CDR1 is LNHDA and CDR2 is SQIVND in the germline V gene (reference sequence). The CDR3: CASSTTGAGVSYYGYTF. The CDR3 bases are TGTGCCAGTAGCACGACCGGGGCAGGCGTTTCGTACTATGGCTACACCTTC.

The chain uses TRBV27 and TRBJ2-2; D is undetermined. Per germline, CDR1 MNHEY and CDR2 SMNVEV (reference sequence). The CDR3 contains 14 residues. Trimming left V 6 bases short and J 3 bases short, with 11 bases between. The CDR3, as DNA: TGTGCCAGCAGACCGGACCCACACACCGGGGAGCTGTTTTTT. It codes for CASRPDPHTGELFF.

The chain employs TRBV27 and TRBJ2-1, with TRBD2 matching over 8 bases. Germline V CDR1 and CDR2: MNHEY, SMNVEV (reference sequence). V lost 8 bases and J lost 6; bases outside the gene matches: 12. The CDR3 runs 15 residues. CDR3 loop: CASERAGESGNEQFF. CDR3 DNA sequence: TGTGCCAGCGAAAGAGCGGGAGAAAGTGGCAATGAGCAGTTCTTC.

The chain is built from TRBV27 and TRBJ2-1; 10 nucleotides align to TRBD2. This CDR3 is 15 amino acids long. V was clipped by 0 bases and J by 9 bases; unmatched bases: 5. The germline V gene encodes CDR1 MNHEY and CDR2 SMNVEV (reference sequence). This chain's CDR3 is CASSLSSSGSGEQFF. In DNA form, the CDR3 reads TGTGCCAGCAGTTTATCATCTAGCGGGAGTGGTGAGCAGTTCTTC.

This chain joins TRBV6-6 and TRBJ2-7; tentatively, D is TRBD2 (7 bases). Germline CDR1 and CDR2: MNHNY and SVGAGI (reference sequence). This CDR3 spans 14 amino acids. Deletions cut 7 bases from V and 6 bases from J, with 19 bases between. DNA of the CDR3: TGTGCCAGCATCGGGGCGGGGGCCCCTAGCGAGCAGTACTTC. Its translation is CASIGAGAPSEQYF.

The chain joins TRBV19 to TRBJ2-3, with D hard to call. The germline V and J ends were trimmed by 5 bases and 0 bases, with 6 bases remaining between them. The germline V gene has CDR1 LNHDA and CDR2 SQIVND (reference sequence). CDR3 size: 13 residues. The DNA for the CDR3 is TGTGCCAGTAGTGTCCCTAGCACAGATACGCAGTATTTT. This encodes CASSVPSTDTQYF.

V and J are TRBV2 and TRBJ2-7; 7 nucleotides align to TRBD1. The CDR3 contains 14 residues. After removal of 8 bases from V and 5 bases from J, the junction contained 12 bases not matched to a gene. Germline lookup yields CDR1 SNHLY and CDR2 FYNNEI. The CDR3 sequence is CASWYEGAPNEQYF. The CDR3 bases are TGTGCCAGCTGGTATGAGGGGGCGCCAAACGAGCAGTACTTC.

This sequence joins TRBV27 and TRBJ2-1; D is possibly TRBD1 (6 bases). Germline V gene lookup returns CDR1 MNHEY and CDR2 SMNVEV (reference sequence). The CDR3 has 14 amino acids. V shed 4 bases and J shed 4 bases, with 11 bases lying between them. CDR3 nucleotide sequence: TGTGCCAGCAGTTCTTACAGGGCATACAATGAGCAGTTCTTC. It encodes CASSSYRAYNEQFF.

This clone came up once. This rearrangement joins TRBV5-6 to TRBJ1-1; D call uncertain. This CDR3 has 15 amino acids. Trimming stripped 0 bases from V and 0 bases from J, with 9 bases between. Germline CDR1 and CDR2: SGHDT and YYEEEE. CDR3: CASSLGPDVNTEAFF. CDR3 bases: TGTGCCAGCAGCTTGGGGCCAGACGTGAACACTGAAGCTTTCTTT.

The gene calls are TRBV6-5 and TRBJ1-2, with D perhaps matching TRBD1 (5 bases). CDR1 and CDR2 from the germline V gene are MNHEY and SVGAGI. This CDR3 contains 14 residues. V was shortened by 5 bases and J by 4 bases, with 14 bases between the two germline ends. This chain's CDR3 is CASSPDPGLYGYTF. CDR3 bases: TGTGCCAGCAGTCCCGATCCGGGACTCTATGGCTACACCTTC.

The V call is TRBV15, the J call TRBJ2-4; D might be TRBD2 (5 bases). Trimming stripped 7 bases from V and 2 bases from J, with 18 bases between. CDR1 and CDR2 (germline): LNHNV, YYDKDF (reference sequence). The CDR3 covers 16 residues. The DNA for the CDR3 is TGTGCCACCACCTTTAGCGCGCTATTATCCAAAAACATTCAGTACTTC. This translates into CATTFSALLSKNIQYF.

This rearrangement joins TRBV25-1 to TRBJ1-1; D remains unclear. Trimming cost V 5 bases and J 1 base, with 14 bases left between them. This CDR3 spans 15 amino acids. Germline CDR1 is MGHDK and CDR2 is SYGVNS. CDR3 nucleotides: TGTGCCAGCAGTCCGACCCCAACACCGAACACTGAAGCTTTCTTT. This gives the protein CASSPTPTPNTEAFF.

This clone was picked up a small number of times. The chain recombines TRBV10-1 with TRBJ2-7; 7 bases align to TRBD2. CDR1 and CDR2 from the germline V gene are WNHNN and SYGVQD (reference sequence). V was pared by 8 bases and J by 7 bases, with 8 bases of the junction left unmatched. The CDR3 runs 12 residues. CDR3 sequence reads: CASGDYRGEQYF. CDR3 bases: TGCGCCAGCGGGGACTACCGTGGGGAGCAGTACTTC.